This T cell receptor beta chain derives from a study of STAT5B mutations in CD4+ large granular lymphocyte leukemia. Comment on this clone: The antigen is not known.

The CDR3 loop spans 17 amino acids. Notes on the study in general: TRBV06-family usage was enriched in top patient clones (8/27) versus controls (2/35).

Profiled with immunoSEQ multiplex PCR; TCRdb holds only in-frame clones, not every one. The data show under 35,000 clones, 65% to 85% seen once. Sequenced: CD4+ T cells from blood buffy coats. The receptor comes from a human donor in good health. The chain uses TRBV21-1 and TRBJ2-7; the table gives TRBD1 as D, unverified against the DNA. TRBV21-1 is an annotated pseudogene. The CDR3 loop is CASSKVTGSKEDYEQYF. The CDR3 DNA sequence: TGTGCCAGCAGCAAAGTAACAGGGTCCAAAGAGGACTACGAGCAGTACTTC.